This T cell receptor beta chain was captured in a study of blood T cell repertoires in COVID-19 (TCRdb year 2020). Background for the entire study: Samples covering the acute and convalescent phases of COVID-19 were provided by collaborators in the United States, Italy and Spain. The prospective study material was composed of cDNA or gDNA derived from T cells, B-cell-depleted T cells, or PBMCs. The dataset comprised deeply sampled blood TCRbeta repertoires from subjects exposed to, actively infected with, or recovered from COVID-19. The repertoires were made available in a free public database intended to serve as a resource for research on the immune response to SARS-CoV-2. The samples were drawn from the first 160 participants of the ongoing ImmuneRACE study and from 950 to 1,500 subjects provided by 6 global collaborators. A de-identified subject ID, COVID-19 status, age in years and sex were almost always included in the sample metadata. HLA class I and class II types, where available, came from metadata supplied by the sample provider rather than from assay-based typing. Results the study describes overall, beyond this receptor: How much clinical and demographic metadata was included differed by source and by participant, and the metadata was provided uncurated.

TCRbeta CDR3 regions were amplified from genomic DNA using the immunoSEQ Assay, a bias-controlled multiplex PCR. The source study handled its data this way. The number of nucleated cells in each sample was estimated by amplification of reference gene primers within the assay. Sequence reads were collapsed and filtered to measure the absolute abundance of every unique TCRbeta CDR3 rearrangement. For each sample, productive Simpson clonality was calculated by taking the square root of Simpson's diversity index across productive rearrangements. This immuneACCESS table, as held by TCRdb, lists in-frame sequences with V and J called but not all clones. Of the missing ones, under half trace to an unresolved V gene in checked studies; the others have no known cause. V and J calls and clone size follow that table, whereas D and trimming were derived from the DNA. This sample is represented by almost 200,000 clones; around 89% of them were singletons. Of the sample, approximately 8.1% falls within the top ten clones.

In the prospective study, participants were about 18 to 90 years old, resided in 25 or so geographic areas of the United States, and were enrolled through a virtual design. Cohort assignment in the prospective study relied on participant-reported clinical history from a screening survey and a study questionnaire. Recovered participants in ImmuneRACE Cohort 3 were defined by two consecutive negative NP/OP PCR tests, clearance by a healthcare professional, or resolution of symptoms. In the prospective study, mobile phlebotomists collected whole blood, serum and a nasopharyngeal or oropharyngeal swab from each participant. Participants in the prospective study had the option to provide additional blood draws and questionnaires over an approximately two-month period. Before DNA extraction, blood samples from the prospective study were shipped at room temperature or frozen. Trimming takes 4 bases from V and 5 bases from J, and the germline ends sit 13 bases apart. From cysteine to phenylalanine, the CDR3 is 14 amino acids long. This entry keeps only the CDR3 DNA: 42 bases, framed from base 1. Via the germline V gene, CDR1 is SGHDT and CDR2 YYEEEE.

As regards this clone: Its recognized antigen is unknown. Qualities for individual bases were not recorded, and no much larger clone is one base off.

This sequence was found in a woman under 30 who had recovered from COVID-19. The sample comprised PBMCs or T cells enriched from blood (not recorded which). The sequence joins TRBV5-6 to TRBJ2-1, with TRBD2 as a weak D call on 5 bases. The DNA sequence follows: TGTGCCAGCAGCCCCAGGAGGCTAAACAATGAGCAGTTCTTC. The resulting protein is CASSPRRLNNEQFF.